Below are 8 T cell receptor beta chains sequenced from a single sample in a study of blood T cell repertoires in COVID-19. Using immunoSEQ multiplex PCR, the repertoire was profiled, and TCRdb retains in-frame clones only, with some absent. The table has 300,000 to 350,000 clones, over 70% seen once. Sequenced material: PBMCs or T cells enriched from blood (not recorded which). Receptors were obtained from a man aged 30 to 39 who had recovered from COVID-19.

This clone has a single count. The chain employs TRBV3-1 (or the pseudogene TRBV3-2) and TRBJ2-1; TRBD2 matches at 13 bases. This CDR3 comprises 18 residues. Germline V gene data show CDR1 as LGHDT and CDR2 as YNNKEL (reference sequence). The V gene end was trimmed by 0 bases and the J gene end by 7 bases; junction bases not matched to a gene: 9. The DNA of the CDR3 is TGTGCCAGCAGCCAAGAGGGAGGACTAGCGGGGGTACCTAATGAGCAGTTCTTC. It encodes CASSQEGGLAGVPNEQFF.

The chain combines TRBV24-1 with TRBJ1-5; 7 bases match TRBD1. This CDR3 is 14 amino acids long. V lost 10 bases and J lost 3; bases outside the gene matches: 8. Germline loops: CDR1 KGHDR, CDR2 SFDVKD. The CDR3 DNA is TGTGCCACGCCCGCGGGACAGCCCAATCAGCCCCAGCATTTT. Protein sequence: CATPAGQPNQPQHF.

The chain recombines TRBV5-1 with TRBJ1-6; 7 nucleotides agree with TRBD1. Germline CDR1 reads SGHRS; CDR2 reads YFSETQ. Losses at the gene ends were 4 bases for V and 5 bases for J; bases not matched to a gene: 6. The CDR3 spans 15 residues. The CDR3 is CASSPFTGDNSPLHF. CDR3 DNA sequence: TGCGCCAGCAGCCCCTTCACAGGGGATAATTCACCCCTCCACTTT.

The V and J genes are TRBV5-6 and TRBJ2-1, with 11 positions matching TRBD2. This CDR3 is built from 16 residues. The V gene end was trimmed by 0 bases and the J gene end by 4 bases; junction bases not matched to a gene: 3. Germline loops: CDR1 SGHDT, CDR2 YYEEEE. CDR3: CASSLVSSGGYNEQFF. As DNA, the CDR3 is TGTGCCAGCAGCTTGGTGTCTAGCGGGGGGTACAATGAGCAGTTCTTC. The whole variable domain, remainder taken from reference TRBV5-6 and TRBJ2-1, is DAGVTQSPTHLIKTRGQQVTLRCSPKSGHDTVSWYQQALGQGPQFIFQYYEEEERQRGNFPDRFSGHQFPNYSSELNVNALLLGDSALYLCASSLVSSGGYNEQFFGPGTRLTVL.

As for this clone: A read error may account for a junction end that differs from germline. The chain carries TRBV6-5 and TRBJ1-2; D perhaps matches TRBD1 (5 bases). Germline V gene data show CDR1 as MNHEY and CDR2 as SVGAGI. This CDR3 spans 13 amino acids. The CDR3 region has the DNA TGTGCCACCAGTCGTGGAGGGGTGGGTGGCTACACCTTC. Encoded protein: CATSRGGVGGYTF.

This clone was recorded once. The chain combines TRBV2 with TRBJ2-7, with a tentative D call TRBD1 (7 bases). With 1 base removed from V and 9 bases from J, the gap between germline ends came to 16 bases. The germline gives CDR1 SNHLY, CDR2 FYNNEI. CDR3 length: 14 residues. CDR3 nucleotide sequence: TGTGCCAGCAGTGAAGGTCAGGGGGGCACGCGGCAGTACTTC. Protein sequence: CASSEGQGGTRQYF.

This sequence joins TRBV7-9 and TRBJ2-3; TRBD1 matches at 7 bases. With 5 bases clipped from V and 5 bases from J, the junction kept 7 bases outside the gene matches. CDR3 length equals 14 residues. CDR1 is SEHNR and CDR2 is FQNEAQ in the germline V gene (reference sequence). CDR3 region: CASSRGRREDTQYF. The CDR3 bases are TGTGCCAGCAGCAGGGGGCGGCGTGAAGATACGCAGTATTTT.

V usage is TRBV5-1 and J usage is TRBJ2-5; TRBD1 agrees at 8 bases. CDR1 is SGHRS, CDR2 YFSETQ, per germline. V shed 5 bases and J 2 bases; nucleotides not matched to a gene: 11. CDR3 length: 16 residues. CDR3 sequence reads: CASRDPVGTGQETQYF. DNA for the CDR3: TGCGCCAGCAGGGATCCCGTCGGGACAGGTCAAGAGACCCAGTACTTC.